This T cell receptor (beta chain) originates from a study of cytomegalovirus exposure and HLA in healthy donors. Study summary: In terms of ancestry, the Caucasian-associated cluster contained roughly four fifths of the approximately 400 genotyped donors.

Regarding the study as a whole: TCR beta sequences numbering more than 15,000 were associated with HLA alleles at 0.05 false discovery rate in a later analysis. An assumption of roughly uniform sequencing depth across donors underlay the presence/absence analyses.

The PCR had 60 Vbeta and 13 Jbeta primers. Method: immunoSEQ multiplex PCR; TCRdb's copy keeps in-frame clones and lacks some. The sample holds around 70,000 clones; about three quarters are singletons and the top ten take around 10%. Turning to this clone: The antigen remains unidentified.

Input material: PBMCs. This clonotype was obtained from a male donor in good health and CMV-seropositive.

CDR3 loop: CASSEGTLSTNEKLFF. CDR3 nucleotides: TGTGCCAGCAGTGAGGGGACACTCTCAACTAATGAAAAACTGTTTTTT. The rearrangement uses TRBV25-1 and TRBJ1-4, with D possibly TRBD1 on 6 matching bases. The CDR3 sequence is 16 residues long. Germline V gene lookup returns CDR1 MGHDK and CDR2 SYGVNS. Trimming removed 3 bases at V and 0 bases at J, with 11 bases between.